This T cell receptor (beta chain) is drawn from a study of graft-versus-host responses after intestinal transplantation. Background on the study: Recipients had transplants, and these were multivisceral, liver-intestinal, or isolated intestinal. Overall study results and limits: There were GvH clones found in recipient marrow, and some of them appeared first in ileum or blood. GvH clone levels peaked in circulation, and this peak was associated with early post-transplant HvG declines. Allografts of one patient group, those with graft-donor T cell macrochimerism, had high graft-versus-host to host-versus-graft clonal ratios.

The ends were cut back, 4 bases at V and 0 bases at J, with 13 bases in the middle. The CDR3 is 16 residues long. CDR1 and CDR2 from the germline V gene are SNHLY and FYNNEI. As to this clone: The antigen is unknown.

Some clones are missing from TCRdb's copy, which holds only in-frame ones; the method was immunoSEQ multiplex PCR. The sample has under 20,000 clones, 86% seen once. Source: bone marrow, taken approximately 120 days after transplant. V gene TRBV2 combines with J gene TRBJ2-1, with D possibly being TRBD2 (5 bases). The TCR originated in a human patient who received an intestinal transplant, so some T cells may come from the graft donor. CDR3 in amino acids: CASSGKRWLSYNEQFF. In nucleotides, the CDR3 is TGTGCCAGCAGTGGGAAGCGGTGGCTCTCCTACAATGAGCAGTTCTTC.